This TCR beta chain was captured by sequencing in a study of T cell responses to AZD1222 COVID-19 vaccine. Points from the study as a whole: Donors were chiefly white British, with a greater number of females, and clonal diversity was perhaps underestimated.

Assay used: immunoSEQ multiplex PCR; TCRdb lists only in-frame clones, some missing. Here the sample spans approximately 88,000 clones, about nine tenths being singletons. In this sample, this clone turned up once. Its antigen is not identified. Recipients boosted at about 4 weeks or about 12 weeks are pooled. The CDR3 has 14 residues. The rearrangement uses TRBV21-1 and TRBJ1-1; the table assigns TRBD1, which was not confirmed against the DNA. TRBV21-1 is a documented pseudogene. Source: peripheral blood, taken 28 days after the second AZD1222 dose. This receptor was taken from an adult who received the AZD1222 COVID-19 vaccine. CDR3 amino acids: CASIEDRAGTEAFF. The CDR3, as DNA: TGTGCCAGCATCGAAGACAGGGCGGGAACTGAAGCTTTCTTT.